What follows are 26 T cell receptor beta chains derived from one specimen sequenced in a study of blood T cell repertoires in COVID-19. Assay used: immunoSEQ multiplex PCR; TCRdb lists only in-frame clones, some missing. The table lists more than 13,000 clones, about 89% of them singletons. The specimen sequenced was peripheral blood. These receptors all stem from a woman in her sixties or seventies in a cohort sampled during active or convalescent COVID-19.

This chain uses TRBV7-9 with TRBJ2-3; no clear D gene. This CDR3 region has 15 residues. The V gene's germline CDR1 is SEHNR and CDR2 FQNEAQ (reference sequence). V was pared by 5 bases and J by 2 bases, with 14 bases between. The CDR3 loop is CASSPTSSYTDTQYF. In DNA, the CDR3 is TGTGCCAGCAGCCCCACTTCATCATACACAGATACGCAGTATTTT. The full variable domain, completed using reference TRBV7-9 and TRBJ2-3, is DTGVSQNPRHKITKRGQNVTFRCDPISEHNRLYWYRQTLGQGPEFLTYFQNEAQLEKSRLLSDRFSAERPKGSFSTLEIQRTEQGDSAMYLCASSPTSSYTDTQYFGPGTRLTVL.

The rearrangement links TRBV7-2 to TRBJ1-1; no clear D gene. CDR1 and CDR2 (germline): SGHTA, FQGNSA. The V end lost 2 bases, the J end lost 2 bases, and 9 bases lay between the germline ends. The CDR3 has 14 residues. The CDR3 sequence is CASSLSPGNTEAFF. The CDR3 DNA reads as TGTGCCAGCAGCTTATCCCCAGGAAACACTGAAGCTTTCTTT.

This clone was counted a single time. The rearrangement uses TRBV19 and TRBJ1-1; D may be TRBD1 (5 bases). V was trimmed by 1 base and J by 1 base, leaving 16 bases between them. This CDR3 spans 17 amino acids. Germline V gives CDR1 LNHDA, CDR2 SQIVND (reference sequence). CDR3: CASSIVRTTTRNTEAFF. In DNA form, the CDR3 reads TGTGCCAGTAGTATAGTCAGGACAACGACACGGAACACTGAAGCTTTCTTT.

The gene calls are TRBV29-1 and TRBJ2-3, with 7 positions matching TRBD1. The germline V gene has CDR1 SQVTM and CDR2 ANQGSEA. This CDR3 is 13 amino acids long. V was clipped by 6 bases and J by 3 bases; unmatched bases: 6. CDR3 in DNA: TGCAGCGTCCCCAGGGGGAGTACAGATACGCAGTATTTT. Its protein is CSVPRGSTDTQYF.

J is TRBJ2-5 and V is TRBV5-1; D uncertain. The CDR3 sequence is 15 residues long. Trimming cost V 5 bases and J 5 bases, with 19 bases left between them. CDR1 SGHRS and CDR2 YFSETQ come from the germline V gene. The CDR3 DNA is TGCGCCAGCAGTTCCCGAGACACCCCAAGGGAGACCCAGTACTTC. This gives the protein CASSSRDTPRETQYF.

This CDR3 is CASSSSGKTYGYTF. CDR3 in DNA: TGTGCCAGCAGCTCGTCGGGAAAGACCTATGGCTACACCTTC. The rearrangement links TRBV12-1 to TRBJ1-2. TRBV12-1 is a documented pseudogene. CDR3 length equals 14 residues.

The chain has TRBV4-1 and TRBJ1-2; 8 nucleotides line up with TRBD1. CDR1 and CDR2 (germline): MGHRA, YSYEKL. This CDR3 region has 17 residues. V shed 0 bases and J 5 bases; nucleotides not matched to a gene: 11. CDR3 in DNA: TGCGCCAGCAGCCAAGATGCGAAAGTGGGACAGGTTTATGGCTACACCTTC. It translates to CASSQDAKVGQVYGYTF.

V gene TRBV7-9 combines with J gene TRBJ1-1; D perhaps matches TRBD1 (5 bases). This CDR3 spans 14 amino acids. Germline-derived CDR1 and CDR2 are SEHNR and FQNEAQ (reference sequence). V lost 7 bases to trimming and J lost 4 bases, with 16 bases between them. This CDR3 reads CASNQWQGATEAFF. CDR3 bases: TGTGCCAGCAACCAATGGCAGGGCGCCACTGAAGCTTTCTTT. Looking up the rest from reference TRBV7-9 and TRBJ1-1 gives the full variable domain: DTGVSQNPRHKITKRGQNVTFRCDPISEHNRLYWYRQTLGQGPEFLTYFQNEAQLEKSRLLSDRFSAERPKGSFSTLEIQRTEQGDSAMYLCASNQWQGATEAFFGQGTRLTVV.

The chain links TRBV6-2 or TRBV6-3 to TRBJ2-1; 9 bases are a match to TRBD2. This CDR3 contains 19 residues. Losses at the gene ends were 2 bases for V and 0 bases for J; bases not matched to a gene: 11. CDR1 is MNHEY, CDR2 SVGEGT, per germline. The CDR3 coding sequence is TGTGCCAGCAGTTACGGTAGTAGCGGGGGCCGGAGCTCCTACAATGAGCAGTTCTTC. Translating it yields CASSYGSSGGRSSYNEQFF.

The chain employs TRBV9 and TRBJ1-6; D may be TRBD1 (6 bases). The CDR3 loop spans 16 amino acids. With 3 bases removed from V and 3 bases from J, the gap between germline ends came to 13 bases. Germline CDR1 and CDR2: SGDLS and YYNGEE. The CDR3 DNA is TGTGCCAGCAGCGAGGGGGGGGGCCTCTATAATTCACCCCTCCACTTT. It codes for CASSEGGGLYNSPLHF.

The rearrangement joins TRBV6-5 to TRBJ1-2; 10 bases align to TRBD1. Trimming took 7 bases from V and 4 from J; bases not matched to a gene: 6. The CDR3 is made up of 14 amino acids. In germline, CDR1 is MNHEY, CDR2 SVGAGI. CDR3 in DNA: TGTGCCAGCACCCAGACAGGGGGCGCCTATGGCTACACCTTC. Translating gives CASTQTGGAYGYTF.

CDR3 coding DNA: TGTGCCAGCAGCGCTGGACAGGGGAGAGGAGAAAAACTGTTTTTT. This sequence encodes CASSAGQGRGEKLFF. The chain links TRBV5-8 to TRBJ1-4, with 9 positions matching TRBD1. The CDR3 is made up of 15 amino acids. Germline V gene data show CDR1 as SGHTS and CDR2 as YDEGEE. The V gene end was trimmed by 4 bases and the J gene end by 8 bases; junction bases not matched to a gene: 9.

This rearrangement joins TRBV28 to TRBJ1-2, with 9 nucleotides matching TRBD1. V lost 0 bases, J lost 5 bases, and 10 bases stayed unmatched. Germline V CDR1 and CDR2: MDHEN, SYDVKM. The CDR3 contains 17 residues. CDR3 bases: TGTGCCAGCAGTTTATGGACCGGGACAGGGCGAGGGTATGGCTACACCTTC. Protein: CASSLWTGTGRGYGYTF.

V is TRBV11-2 and J is TRBJ2-2; D is ambiguous. CDR1 and CDR2 from the germline V gene are SGHAT and FQNNGV. The CDR3 loop spans 14 amino acids. Trimming took 5 bases from V and 5 from J, leaving 12 bases between them. The CDR3 is CASSRLSLTGELFF. The CDR3 DNA sequence: TGTGCCAGCAGCCGATTGTCACTGACCGGGGAGCTGTTTTTT.

This rearrangement joins TRBV4-1 to TRBJ2-1, with 9 bases lining up with TRBD2. Trimming took 4 bases from V and 4 from J; bases not matched to a gene: 11. Germline loops: CDR1 MGHRA, CDR2 YSYEKL. The CDR3 totals 17 residues. CDR3 loop: CASSPEGLAGPYNEQFF. CDR3 coding DNA: TGCGCCAGCAGCCCTGAAGGCCTAGCGGGGCCTTACAATGAGCAGTTCTTC.

The chain recombines TRBV2 with TRBJ1-1; 8 positions agree with TRBD1. From germline, CDR1 is SNHLY and CDR2 FYNNEI. This CDR3 has 14 residues. Trimming at V came to 4 bases and at J to 5 bases, leaving 6 bases not matched to a gene. CDR3: CASSAGGGWTEAFF. In DNA, the CDR3 is TGTGCCAGCAGTGCAGGGGGCGGGTGGACTGAAGCTTTCTTT.

The J gene is TRBJ2-3, the V gene TRBV4-1, with no clear D. The CDR3 loop spans 13 amino acids. CDR1 is MGHRA and CDR2 is YSYEKL in the germline V gene. V lost 0 bases and J lost 4, with 5 bases in between. The CDR3 loop reads CASSQDSPDTQYF. The CDR3 DNA sequence: TGCGCCAGCAGCCAAGACTCCCCAGATACGCAGTATTTT.

V is TRBV10-3 and J is TRBJ2-7; 8 positions agree with TRBD2. Germline CDR1 is ENHRY and CDR2 is SYGVKD. The CDR3 runs to 16 residues. The V segment lost 3 bases and the J segment 2 bases; nucleotides outside the gene matches: 9. The CDR3 protein is CAISDNTSGSPYEQYF. CDR3 DNA: TGTGCCATCAGTGATAATACTAGCGGATCCCCCTACGAGCAGTACTTC.

The CDR3 bases are TGTGCCAGCAGTCGAGCCCCAGGGGGGATACGCTATGGCTACACCTTC. Amino acid sequence: CASSRAPGGIRYGYTF. This chain links TRBV27 with TRBJ1-2; 7 positions match TRBD1. Trimming removed 5 bases from V and 4 bases from J; junction bases left unmatched: 13. The CDR3 extends over 16 amino acids. From germline, CDR1 is MNHEY and CDR2 SMNVEV (reference sequence).

V usage is TRBV4-1 and J usage is TRBJ2-1, with 7 bases aligning to TRBD2. This CDR3 region has 15 residues. V gave up 5 bases and J gave up 4 bases; unmatched junction bases: 8. Germline V gene data show CDR1 as MGHRA and CDR2 as YSYEKL. CDR3 sequence: CASSSVAGYYNEQFF. The CDR3 bases are TGCGCCAGCAGCTCGGTAGCGGGTTATTACAATGAGCAGTTCTTC.

The chain has TRBV9 and TRBJ1-4; 9 positions match TRBD1. The CDR3 totals 16 residues. Germline CDR1 reads SGDLS; CDR2 reads YYNGEE. V was clipped by 3 bases and J by 8 bases; unmatched bases: 11. The DNA for the CDR3 is TGTGCCAGCAGCGAGGGGCCCGGGACAGGGTACGAAAAACTGTTTTTT. Amino acids: CASSEGPGTGYEKLFF.

This clone was seen just once. V and J are TRBV7-2 and TRBJ2-5; D unresolved. Germline CDR1 is SGHTA and CDR2 is FQGNSA. V shed 2 bases and J shed 5 bases, with 12 bases lying between them. The length of the CDR3 is 14 residues. CDR3 sequence reads: CASSLQLSAETQYF. The DNA of the CDR3 is TGTGCCAGCAGCTTACAGTTGAGCGCGGAGACCCAGTACTTC.

The rearrangement uses TRBV27 and TRBJ1-6; 7 nucleotides agree with TRBD1. The CDR3 has 15 amino acids. V lost 8 bases and J lost 6; bases outside the gene matches: 10. Per germline, CDR1 MNHEY and CDR2 SMNVEV (reference sequence). This chain's CDR3 is CASAPLGQLNSPLHF. The CDR3 DNA is TGTGCCAGCGCCCCCCTGGGACAGCTTAATTCACCCCTCCACTTT.

The chain links TRBV2 to TRBJ1-1; the D is unclear. Deletions cut 6 bases from V and 4 bases from J, with 6 bases between. The V gene's germline CDR1 is SNHLY and CDR2 FYNNEI. The CDR3 contains 11 residues. The CDR3 coding sequence is TGTGCCAGCAGGGAGGGCACTGAAGCTTTCTTT. Translated: CASREGTEAFF. Drawing the rest from reference TRBV2 and TRBJ1-1, the complete variable domain is EPEVTQTPSHQVTQMGQEVILRCVPISNHLYFYWYRQILGQKVEFLVSFYNNEISEKSEIFDDQFSVERPDGSNFTLKIRSTKLEDSAMYFCASREGTEAFFGQGTRLTVV.

V and J are TRBV11-2 and TRBJ2-7; 8 nucleotides align to TRBD2. The CDR3 totals 15 residues. CDR1 SGHAT and CDR2 FQNNGV come from the germline V gene. Germline trimming cut 5 bases from V and 2 bases from J; bases unmatched to any gene: 8. The CDR3 reads CASSLRGGRTYEQYF. The CDR3 DNA is TGTGCCAGCAGCCTCCGCGGGGGGCGGACCTACGAGCAGTACTTC. The full variable domain, completed using reference TRBV11-2 and TRBJ2-7, is EAGVAQSPRYKIIEKRQSVAFWCNPISGHATLYWYQQILGQGPKLLIQFQNNGVVDDSQLPKDRFSAERLKGVDSTLKIQPAKLEDSAVYLCASSLRGGRTYEQYFGPGTRLTVT.

The chain carries TRBV18 and TRBJ1-1; 8 bases fit TRBD1. The length of the CDR3 is 15 residues. Germline-derived CDR1 and CDR2 are KGHSH and LQKENI. The ends lost 6 bases at V and 1 base at J; junction bases unmatched: 7. The DNA for the CDR3 is TGTGCCAGCTCGTATTACGGGACAGGGAACACTGAAGCTTTCTTT. Its translation: CASSYYGTGNTEAFF. Drawing the rest from reference TRBV18 and TRBJ1-1, the complete variable domain is NAGVMQNPRHLVRRRGQEARLRCSPMKGHSHVYWYRQLPEEGLKFMVYLQKENIIDESGMPKERFSAEFPKEGPSILRIQQVVRGDSAAYFCASSYYGTGNTEAFFGQGTRLTVV.